One and the same sample provided the 12 T cell receptor beta chains below, sequenced in a study of shared clonotypes between healthy human individuals. TCRdb's copy holds only in-frame clones and misses some; the assay was immunoSEQ multiplex PCR. Of approximately 1.5 million clones detected, 95% to 99% appear once; the ten largest clones hold roughly 0.45%. The sequenced sample was naive CD4+ T cells sorted from blood. The subset was: CD45RA+ positively selected. The receptor source for this set is a man in his thirties or forties in good health.

The genes are TRBV6-6 and TRBJ2-1, with 13 nucleotides matching TRBD2. Per the germline V gene, CDR1 is MNHNY and CDR2 is SVGAGI (reference sequence). The CDR3 extends over 16 amino acids. Trimming at V came to 5 bases and at J to 5 bases, leaving 6 bases not matched to a gene. CDR3 nucleotide sequence: TGTGCCAGCAGTCGACTAGGGACTAGCGGGAACAATGAGCAGTTCTTC. Encoded protein: CASSRLGTSGNNEQFF.

This clone appeared a single time. The CDR3 DNA is TGTGCCAGCAGCTTGTTTGGGGGGAGCAATCAGCCCCAGCATTTT. Protein product: CASSLFGGSNQPQHF. The V and J genes are TRBV5-6 and TRBJ1-5; D may be TRBD1 (5 bases). Per germline, CDR1 SGHDT and CDR2 YYEEEE. The length of the CDR3 is 15 residues. The V end lost 1 base, the J end lost 1 base, and 9 bases lay between the germline ends.

This chain uses TRBV19 with TRBJ2-7, with 8 bases lining up with TRBD2. Germline V gene sequence: CDR1 LNHDA, CDR2 SQIVND (reference sequence). V dropped 3 bases and J dropped 7; count of bases not matched to a gene: 14. This CDR3 comprises 16 residues. CDR3 nucleotides: TGTGCCAGTAGTATTAGGGCCATTGGGACTAGAGGGGAGCAGTACTTC. Translation: CASSIRAIGTRGEQYF. The full variable domain, with the rest looked up from reference TRBV19 and TRBJ2-7, is DGGITQSPKYLFRKEGQNVTLSCEQNLNHDAMYWYRQDPGQGLRLIYYSQIVNDFQKGDIAEGYSVSREKKESFPLTVTSAQKNPTAFYLCASSIRAIGTRGEQYFGPGTRLTVT.

As for this clone: Distinct nucleotide sequences in the sample also encode this CDR3. The chain employs TRBV5-4 and TRBJ2-5; 7 nucleotides agree with TRBD2. V trimming: 0 bases; J trimming: 2 bases; junction bases outside the gene matches: 1. Germline V gene data show CDR1 as SGHNT and CDR2 as YYREEE (reference sequence). The CDR3 is 14 amino acids. The CDR3 DNA reads TGTGCCAGCAGCTTGGCTAGCGGACAAGAGACCCAGTACTTC. Encoded protein: CASSLASGQETQYF.

J is TRBJ1-5 and V is TRBV18; a weak D match, TRBD1 (5 bases). CDR1 is KGHSH and CDR2 is LQKENI in the germline V gene. Between the trimmed V and J ends, which lost 3 bases and 11 bases, there was a span of 20 bases. This CDR3 contains 15 residues. CDR3 sequence: CASSPEKAGRWTQHF. CDR3 in DNA: TGTGCCAGCTCACCGGAGAAAGCAGGGAGGTGGACCCAGCATTTT.

This sequence joins TRBV11-3 and TRBJ2-1, with 7 bases matching TRBD1. The trim removed 1 base at V and 7 bases at J, leaving 7 bases unmatched. Looked up from germline, CDR1 is SGHNT and CDR2 is YENEEA. This CDR3 is built from 15 residues. The CDR3 DNA is TGTGCCAGCAGCTTAGGACAGGGTAGTAAAAATGAGCAGTTCTTC. It encodes CASSLGQGSKNEQFF.

This clone came up once. The V and J genes are TRBV15 and TRBJ2-5, with TRBD2 matching over 7 bases. J was trimmed by 4 bases and V by 0 bases; bases with no gene match: 8. The germline CDR1 and CDR2 sequences are LNHNV and YYDKDF (reference sequence). There are 16 residues in the CDR3. CDR3: CATSRDRDYISETQYF. The CDR3 bases are TGTGCCACCAGCAGAGATCGGGACTATATCTCAGAGACCCAGTACTTC.

The chain couples TRBV11-2 to TRBJ2-3; the match to TRBD2 covers 15 bases. The CDR3 spans 16 residues. Germline CDR1 SGHAT, CDR2 FQNNGV. The V gene end was trimmed by 6 bases and the J gene end by 4 bases; junction bases not matched to a gene: 5. The DNA of the CDR3 is TGTGCCAGCAGTCGGGGACTAGCGGGAGGTGCAGATACGCAGTATTTT. Translated, it gives CASSRGLAGGADTQYF.

This clone was counted once. V usage is TRBV7-6 and J usage is TRBJ2-1; possible D gene TRBD1, 6 bases. This CDR3 comprises 16 residues. The V end lost 5 bases, the J end lost 3 bases, and 17 bases lay between the germline ends. Germline values: CDR1 SGHVS, CDR2 FNYEAQ. CDR3 sequence: CASSRYQGPSYNEQFF. The DNA of the CDR3 is TGTGCCAGCAGCCGGTATCAGGGGCCGAGCTACAATGAGCAGTTCTTC.

The chain has TRBV10-3 and TRBJ1-2; maybe TRBD1 (6 bases). This CDR3 is 15 amino acids long. CDR1 and CDR2 from the germline V gene are ENHRY and SYGVKD. Between the trimmed V and J ends, which lost 5 bases and 3 bases, there was a span of 16 bases. The CDR3 loop is CAISSGQGKDYGYTF. The CDR3 coding sequence is TGTGCCATCAGTAGTGGGCAGGGGAAGGACTATGGCTACACCTTC.

This chain uses TRBV2 with TRBJ2-1, with D perhaps TRBD2 (7 bases). The CDR3 is 20 amino acids. Trimming stripped 6 bases from V and 9 bases from J, with 36 bases between. Germline V gene data show CDR1 as SNHLY and CDR2 as FYNNEI. CDR3 amino acids: CASSQPPGGQAYRVLGEQFF. For the CDR3, the DNA is TGTGCCAGCAGCCAACCCCCCGGGGGGCAAGCGTACAGAGTGCTTGGTGAGCAGTTCTTC. Based on the CDR3 plus reference TRBV2 and TRBJ2-1, the full variable domain is EPEVTQTPSHQVTQMGQEVILRCVPISNHLYFYWYRQILGQKVEFLVSFYNNEISEKSEIFDDQFSVERPDGSNFTLKIRSTKLEDSAMYFCASSQPPGGQAYRVLGEQFFGPGTRLTVL.

This chain joins TRBV2 and TRBJ2-3, with 9 bases lining up with TRBD1. Per the germline V gene, CDR1 is SNHLY and CDR2 is FYNNEI. The CDR3 contains 14 residues. Trimming cost V 7 bases and J 4 bases; bases outside gene matches: 6. CDR3 amino acids: CASTDRGYADTQYF. CDR3 DNA: TGTGCCAGCACGGACAGGGGTTACGCAGATACGCAGTATTTT.